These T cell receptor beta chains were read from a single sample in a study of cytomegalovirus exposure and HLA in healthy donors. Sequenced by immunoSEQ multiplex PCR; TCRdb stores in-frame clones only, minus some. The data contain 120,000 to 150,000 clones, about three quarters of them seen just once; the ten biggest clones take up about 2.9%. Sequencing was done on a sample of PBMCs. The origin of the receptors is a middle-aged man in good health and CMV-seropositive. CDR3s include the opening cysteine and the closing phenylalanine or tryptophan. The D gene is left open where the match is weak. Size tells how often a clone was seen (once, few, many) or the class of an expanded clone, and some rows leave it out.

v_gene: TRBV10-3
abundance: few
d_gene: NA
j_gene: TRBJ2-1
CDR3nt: TGTGCCATCAGTGAGTTTGAGGATTCCTACAATGAGCAGTTCTTC
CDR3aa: CAISEFEDSYNEQFF

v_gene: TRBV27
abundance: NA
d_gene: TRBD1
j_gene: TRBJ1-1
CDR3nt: TGTGCCAGCAGCTTACTTGGACAGGGTCCTTACACTGAAGCTTTCTTT
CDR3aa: CASSLLGQGPYTEAFF

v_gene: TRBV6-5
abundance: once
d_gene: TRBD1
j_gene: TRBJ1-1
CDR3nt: TGTGCCAGCAGTCTCCAGGGACAGGGGACGGCTTTCTTT
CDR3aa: CASSLQGQGTAFF

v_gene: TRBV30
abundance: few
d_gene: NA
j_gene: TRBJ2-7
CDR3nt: TGTGCCTGGGAGACCCGGGTCTCCTTGCTCTTC
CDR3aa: CAWETRVSLLF

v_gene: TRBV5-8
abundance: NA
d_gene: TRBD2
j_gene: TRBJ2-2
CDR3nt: TGTGCCAGCAGCTTGGGGGGAGGGAGTAGTACCGGGGAGCTGTTTTTT
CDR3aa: CASSLGGGSSTGELFF

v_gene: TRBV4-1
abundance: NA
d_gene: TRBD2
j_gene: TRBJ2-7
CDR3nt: TGCGCCAGCAGTCCGGGGGGAGAAGGTTTATCCTACGAGCAGTACTTC
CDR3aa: CASSPGGEGLSYEQYF

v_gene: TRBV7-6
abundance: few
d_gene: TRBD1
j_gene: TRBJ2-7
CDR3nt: TGTGCCAGCAGCTCGAAGGACAGGGGCTACGAGCAGTACTTC
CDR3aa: CASSSKDRGYEQYF

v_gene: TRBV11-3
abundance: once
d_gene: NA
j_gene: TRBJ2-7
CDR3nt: TGTGCCAGCAGCTCCGGCCGTGGGAGAGCTTGCTCCTACGAGCAGTACTTC
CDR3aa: CASSSGRGRACSYEQYF

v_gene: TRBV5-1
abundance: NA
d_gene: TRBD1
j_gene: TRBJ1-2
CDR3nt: TGCGCCAGCAGCCTGACAGGGGGTAGCCTCTATGGCTACACCTTC
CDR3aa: CASSLTGGSLYGYTF

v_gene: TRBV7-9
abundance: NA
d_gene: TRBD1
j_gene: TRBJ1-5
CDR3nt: TGTTCCAGCAGCTTAGGGGGACAGGGCAATCAGCCCCAGCATTTT
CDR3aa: CSSSLGGQGNQPQHF

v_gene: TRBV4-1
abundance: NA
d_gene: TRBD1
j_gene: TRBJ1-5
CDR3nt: TGCGCCAGCAGCCAAGGGTTTTTTCGTGCCGGGACAGGGGGTTTCAATCAGCCCCAGCATTTT
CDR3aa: CASSQGFFRAGTGGFNQPQHF

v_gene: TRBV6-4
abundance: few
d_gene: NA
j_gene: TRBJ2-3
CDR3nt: TGTGCCAGCAGTGACTACGGGAACACAGATACGCAGTATTTT
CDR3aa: CASSDYGNTDTQYF

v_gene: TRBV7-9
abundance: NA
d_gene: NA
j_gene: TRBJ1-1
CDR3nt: TGTGCCAGCAGCTTACAGGGAAGCACTGAAGCTTTCTTT
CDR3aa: CASSLQGSTEAFF

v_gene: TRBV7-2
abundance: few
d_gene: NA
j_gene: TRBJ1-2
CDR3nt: TGTGCCAGCAGCTTACCAGGGGCGAACTATGGCTACACCTTC
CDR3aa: CASSLPGANYGYTF

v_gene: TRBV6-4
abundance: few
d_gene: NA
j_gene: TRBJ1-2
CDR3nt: TGTGCCAGCAAAGGCTACCGGGACTATGGCTACACCTTC
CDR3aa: CASKGYRDYGYTF

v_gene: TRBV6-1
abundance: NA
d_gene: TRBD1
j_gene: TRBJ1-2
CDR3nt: TGTGCCAGCAGTTCTACAGGGGACTATGGCTACACCTTC
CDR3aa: CASSSTGDYGYTF

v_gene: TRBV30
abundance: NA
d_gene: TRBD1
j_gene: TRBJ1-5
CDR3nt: TGTGCCTGGGGGGGGCAGGGGGCGCAGTTTCAGCCCCAGCATTTT
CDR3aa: CAWGGQGAQFQPQHF

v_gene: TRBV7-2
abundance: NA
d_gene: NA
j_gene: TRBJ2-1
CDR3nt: TGTGCCAGCAGCTTGGGGACTCGCCTCGATGAGCAGTTCTTC
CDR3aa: CASSLGTRLDEQFF

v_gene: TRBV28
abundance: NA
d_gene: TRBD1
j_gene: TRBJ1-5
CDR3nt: TGTGCCAGCAGCACAGGGGGCAATCAGCCCCAGCATTTT
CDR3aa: CASSTGGNQPQHF

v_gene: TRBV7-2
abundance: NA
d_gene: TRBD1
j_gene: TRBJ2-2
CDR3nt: TGTGCCAGCAGCTTAGATGGGACAGGGATGACCGGGGAGCTGTTTTTT
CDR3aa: CASSLDGTGMTGELFF

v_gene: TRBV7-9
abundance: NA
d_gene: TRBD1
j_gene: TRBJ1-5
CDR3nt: TGTGCCAGCAGCTTAGGACAGGGTAGAGGGAATCAGCCCCAGCATTTT
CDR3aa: CASSLGQGRGNQPQHF

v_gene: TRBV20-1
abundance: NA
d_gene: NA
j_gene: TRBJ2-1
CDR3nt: TGCAGTGCAGCAGACAATGGTGAGCAGTTCTTC
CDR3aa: CSAADNGEQFF

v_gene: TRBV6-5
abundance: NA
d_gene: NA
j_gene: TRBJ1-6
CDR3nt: TGTGCCAGCAGTTACGAGGGAACTACGACTTCACCCCTCCACTTT
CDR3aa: CASSYEGTTTSPLHF

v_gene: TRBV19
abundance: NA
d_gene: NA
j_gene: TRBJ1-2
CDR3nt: TGTGCCAGTAGTTCAGAAGAAATAAACTATGGCTACACCTTC
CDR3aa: CASSSEEINYGYTF

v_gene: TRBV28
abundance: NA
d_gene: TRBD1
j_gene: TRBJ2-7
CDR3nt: TGTGCCAGCAGTTCGCCCGCCGCCGGGACAGGGCCTTACGAGCAGTACTTC
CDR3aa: CASSSPAAGTGPYEQYF

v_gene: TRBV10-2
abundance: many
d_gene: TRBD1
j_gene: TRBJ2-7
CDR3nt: TGCGCCAGCAGTGAGCCGGGACAGGGGCGGTACGAGCAGTACTTC
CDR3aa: CASSEPGQGRYEQYF

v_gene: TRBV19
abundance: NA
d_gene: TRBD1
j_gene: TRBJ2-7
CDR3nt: TGTGCCAGTAGTAAGGACAGGGGGTTATCCTACGAGCAGTACTTC
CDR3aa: CASSKDRGLSYEQYF

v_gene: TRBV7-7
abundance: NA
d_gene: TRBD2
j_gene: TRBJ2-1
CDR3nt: TGTGCCAGCAGCCCGACCGAGGGCGGGAGGAGCTACAATGAGCAGTTCTTC
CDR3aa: CASSPTEGGRSYNEQFF

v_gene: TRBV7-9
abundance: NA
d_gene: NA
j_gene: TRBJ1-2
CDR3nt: TGTGCCAGCAGCTTAGGAGGGTATGGCTACACCTTC
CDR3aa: CASSLGGYGYTF

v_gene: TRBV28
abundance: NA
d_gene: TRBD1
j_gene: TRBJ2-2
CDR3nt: TGTGCCAGCATTTACGATCGGACAGGAGCCGGGGAGCTGTTTTTT
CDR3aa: CASIYDRTGAGELFF

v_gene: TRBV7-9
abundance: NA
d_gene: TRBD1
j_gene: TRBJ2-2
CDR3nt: TGTGCCAGCAGCCCAGGGGGTACGAACACCGGGGAGCTGTTTTTT
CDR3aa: CASSPGGTNTGELFF

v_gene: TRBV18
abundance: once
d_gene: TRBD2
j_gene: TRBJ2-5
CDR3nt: TGTGCCAGCTCACCAGGGAAGCTAGCGGGACAAGAGACCCAGTACTTC
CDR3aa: CASSPGKLAGQETQYF

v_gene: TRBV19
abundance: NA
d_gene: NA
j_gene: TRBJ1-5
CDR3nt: TGTGCCAGTAGTATTGGGAGGGATCCACAGCCCCAGCATTTT
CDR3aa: CASSIGRDPQPQHF

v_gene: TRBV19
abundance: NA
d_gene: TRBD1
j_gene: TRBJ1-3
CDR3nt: TGTGCCAGTAGACTTCGGGACAGCGGACTCTCTGGAAACACCATATATTTT
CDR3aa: CASRLRDSGLSGNTIYF

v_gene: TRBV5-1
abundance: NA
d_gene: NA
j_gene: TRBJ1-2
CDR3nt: TGCGCCAGCAGCCCCGTATTCGAGGGAATGGACTATGGCTACACCTTC
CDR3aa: CASSPVFEGMDYGYTF

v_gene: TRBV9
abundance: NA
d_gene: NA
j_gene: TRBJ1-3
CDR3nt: TGTGCCAGCAGCGCGGGGAGAAAATCTGGAAACACCATATATTTT
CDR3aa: CASSAGRKSGNTIYF